What follows is one T cell receptor (beta chain) and its context. The entry originates in a study of monozygotic twins with inflammatory bowel disease. Germline CDR1 reads SGHTA; CDR2 reads FQGNSA. The CDR3 is made up of 17 amino acids. TCRdb reprocessed the 5' RACE reads, with one entry per CDR3 protein and no DNA. The sample's table shows about 300,000 distinct CDR3 sequences. Material for sequencing was blood. The rearrangement joins TRBV7-2 to TRBJ1-2. This TCR was recovered from a human donor with ulcerative colitis or Crohn's disease, or a healthy co-twin of an affected twin (not recorded which). CDR3: CASSLGFNAGLYYGYTF.